Following are 5 T cell receptor beta chains from one sample sequenced in a study of blood T cell repertoires in COVID-19. Generated by immunoSEQ multiplex PCR, the TCRdb table keeps only in-frame clones and is missing some. The table shows nearly 400,000 clones, with 89% occurring only once. Sequencing was done on a sample of PBMCs or T cells enriched from blood (not recorded which). The receptors were gathered from a woman between 25 and 40 years old who had recovered from COVID-19.

The chain couples TRBV6-5 to TRBJ2-5; a weak D match, TRBD1 (5 bases). Between the trimmed V and J ends, which lost 4 bases and 1 base, there was a span of 7 bases. CDR1 and CDR2 (germline): MNHEY, SVGAGI. This CDR3 has 13 residues. Here the CDR3 DNA reads TGTGCCAGCAGTTCAGGGATCCAAGAGACCCAGTACTTC. This codes for CASSSGIQETQYF.

The chain couples TRBV5-6 to TRBJ2-7, with TRBD2 identical over 7 bases. V trimming: 3 bases; J trimming: 6 bases; junction bases outside the gene matches: 9. This CDR3 has 14 residues. Germline assignment: CDR1 SGHDT and CDR2 YYEEEE. CDR3 amino acids: CASSWGGTEIEQYF. The CDR3 nucleotides read TGTGCCAGCAGCTGGGGAGGGACCGAAATCGAGCAGTACTTC.

The chain employs TRBV18 and TRBJ1-5, with D perhaps matching TRBD1 (5 bases). The V gene's germline CDR1 is KGHSH and CDR2 LQKENI. CDR3 size: 16 residues. The V and J ends lost 1 base and 0 bases respectively, with 10 bases between them. The CDR3 bases are TGTGCCAGCTCACCACAGGGGATTTATAGCAATCAGCCCCAGCATTTT. This sequence encodes CASSPQGIYSNQPQHF.

V and J are TRBV11-2 and TRBJ2-5; the D gene is possibly TRBD2 (5 bases). The CDR3 extends over 12 amino acids. CDR1 and CDR2 from the germline V gene are SGHAT and FQNNGV. With 4 bases removed from V and 5 bases from J, the gap between germline ends came to 8 bases. As DNA, the CDR3 is TGTGCCAGCAGCTCCACGGGGGAGACCCAGTACTTC. It translates to CASSSTGETQYF.

The rearrangement uses TRBV7-9 and TRBJ2-2, with a weak D call TRBD2 (6 bases). V lost 5 bases and J lost 4, with 8 bases in between. Germline values: CDR1 SEHNR, CDR2 FQNEAQ (reference sequence). CDR3 length: 13 residues. The DNA for the CDR3 is TGTGCCAGCAGCGGGGGGATCACCGGGGAGCTGTTTTTT. It specifies CASSGGITGELFF.